This T cell receptor beta chain was captured by sequencing in a study of CD8 T cells in Susac syndrome. V lost 4 bases to trimming and J lost 4 bases, with 13 bases between them. Germline CDR1 SGHTA, CDR2 FQGNSA. This CDR3 is built from 14 residues. RNA was extracted with the RNeasy kit, and a quantity of roughly 0.5 to 1 ug was reverse transcribed using random hexamers. Amplification of the TCR beta CDR3 was carried out by immunoSEQ multiplex PCR, which spanned a total of 54 Vbeta and 13 Jbeta segments. One entry per CDR3 protein, called by TCRdb with MiXCR from the immunoSEQ multiplex PCR reads. The repertoire holds around 300,000 distinct CDR3 sequences, with 92% as singletons. This clonotype was recorded once.

The sample taken for sequencing was CD4+ T cells from PBMCs. The source is a human donor with multiple sclerosis. The chain recombines TRBV7-2 with TRBJ2-5, with D perhaps TRBD2 (7 bases). As DNA, the CDR3 is TGTGCCAGCAGCTCCTGGGGGGGCGGAGAGACCCAGTACTTC. It codes for CASSSWGGGETQYF.